Listed below are T cell receptor beta chains from one sample, sequenced in a study of beta chain features in type 1 diabetes. Data came from immunoSEQ multiplex PCR; TCRdb stores just in-frame clones and leaves some out. The table shows 680,000 or so clones, with around an eighth occurring only once. The source material was naive CD4+ T cells from blood. Receptor source: a man younger than 30 with type 1 diabetes. The CDR3 runs from the conserved cysteine through the conserved F or W. D genes are given only for firm matches. Clone sizes are given selectively: once, few, many, or a class where the clone is expanded.

size,J,V,D,DNA,CDR3
few,TRBJ2-7,TRBV29-1,NA,TGCAGCGACCACCCAGGGGACGAGCAGTACTTC,CSDHPGDEQYF
few,TRBJ1-6,TRBV27,TRBD1,TGTGCCAGCCGACCCGGGACAGGGTCTAATTCACCCCTCCACTTT,CASRPGTGSNSPLHF
few,TRBJ1-1,TRBV29-1,NA,TGCAGCGTTGTGCGGGTGGCAATTACTGAAGCTTTCTTT,CSVVRVAITEAFF
few,TRBJ1-3,TRBV6-5,NA,TGTGCCAGCAGTTACTCCGGCGATAGCTCTGGAAACACCATATATTTT,CASSYSGDSSGNTIYF
few,TRBJ1-5,TRBV6-7,NA,TGTGCCAGCTTCAGGGAGAGCAATCAGCCCCAGCATTTT,CASFRESNQPQHF
few,TRBJ2-7,TRBV20-1,NA,TGCAGTGCTAGCCCCGCCTACGAGCAGTACTTC,CSASPAYEQYF
few,TRBJ2-7,TRBV14,NA,TGTGCCAGCAGCCAAGCTCGTTACGAGCAGTACTTC,CASSQARYEQYF
few,TRBJ1-2,TRBV7-9,TRBD1,TGTGCCAGCAGCTTAAGTACGGGACAGCGAGGCTACACCTTC,CASSLSTGQRGYTF
few,TRBJ1-1,TRBV2,NA,TGTGCCACTAACAGGGTTAGAAGAGCTTTCTTT,CATNRVRRAFF
NA,TRBJ2-5,TRBV7-8,NA,TGTGCCAGCAGCCGGAGAGGGGTGGGGGAGACCCAGTACTTC,CASSRRGVGETQYF
few,TRBJ1-1,TRBV30,NA,TGTGCCTGGAGTGTTGTAGGGACTTCCACTGAAGCTTTCTTT,CAWSVVGTSTEAFF
few,TRBJ2-3,TRBV9,NA,TGTGCCAGCAGCTCCCGGAACACAGATACGCAGTATTTT,CASSSRNTDTQYF
NA,TRBJ1-2,TRBV10-3,NA,TGTGCCATCAGTGACTCCCTCCCGGGGGGCACCTACTTGAACTATGGCTACACCTTC,CAISDSLPGGTYLNYGYTF
NA,TRBJ1-1,TRBV20-1,NA,TGCAGCGCCAAATATTGGGGTGAAGCTTTCTTT,CSAKYWGEAFF
few,TRBJ1-5,TRBV29-1,TRBD1,TGCAGCGTAAGCCCCGGGACAGGGAGCCAGCCCCAGCATTTT,CSVSPGTGSQPQHF
NA,TRBJ2-7,TRBV4-2,NA,TGTGCCAGCAGCCAAGAACGGGATAATTACGAGCAGTACTTC,CASSQERDNYEQYF
NA,TRBJ2-7,TRBV18,TRBD1,TGTGCCAGCTCACCACGGACAGGGGATCCCTACGAGCAGTACTTC,CASSPRTGDPYEQYF
NA,TRBJ2-3,TRBV5-1,NA,TGCGCCAGCAGCTTGGGAGTGGATACGCAGTATTTT,CASSLGVDTQYF
NA,TRBJ2-5,TRBV20-1,NA,TGCAGTGCTAGAGAGACCCAGTACTTC,CSARETQYF